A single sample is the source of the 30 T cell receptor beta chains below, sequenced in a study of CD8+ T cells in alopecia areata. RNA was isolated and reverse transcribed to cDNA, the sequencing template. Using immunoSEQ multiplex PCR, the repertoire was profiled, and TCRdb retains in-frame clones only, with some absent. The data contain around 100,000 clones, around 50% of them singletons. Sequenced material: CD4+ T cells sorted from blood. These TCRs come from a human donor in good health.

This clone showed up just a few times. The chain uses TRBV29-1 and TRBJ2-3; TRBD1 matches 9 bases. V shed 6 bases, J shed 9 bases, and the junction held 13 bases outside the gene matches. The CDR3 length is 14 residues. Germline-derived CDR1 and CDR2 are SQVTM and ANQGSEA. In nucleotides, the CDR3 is TGCAGCGTGGGGGGACAGGGAAGTGTCACAACGCAGTATTTT. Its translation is CSVGGQGSVTTQYF.

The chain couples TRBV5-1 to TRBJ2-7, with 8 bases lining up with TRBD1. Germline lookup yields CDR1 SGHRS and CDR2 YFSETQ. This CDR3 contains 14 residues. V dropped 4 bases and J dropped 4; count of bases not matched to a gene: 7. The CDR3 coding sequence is TGCGCCAGCAGCCAAATGGACAGGGTTTACGAGCAGTACTTC. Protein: CASSQMDRVYEQYF.

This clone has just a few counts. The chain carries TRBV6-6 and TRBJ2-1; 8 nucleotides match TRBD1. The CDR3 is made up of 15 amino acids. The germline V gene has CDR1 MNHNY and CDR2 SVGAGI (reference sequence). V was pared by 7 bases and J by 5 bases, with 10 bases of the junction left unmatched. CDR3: CASTELGTGNNEQFF. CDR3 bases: TGTGCCAGCACCGAACTAGGGACAGGTAACAATGAGCAGTTCTTC.

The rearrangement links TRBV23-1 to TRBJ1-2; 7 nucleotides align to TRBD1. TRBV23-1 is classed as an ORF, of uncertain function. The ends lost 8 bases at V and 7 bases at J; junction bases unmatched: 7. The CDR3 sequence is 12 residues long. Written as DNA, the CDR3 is TGCGCCAGCTCACAGGGGATCTTTGGCTACACCTTC. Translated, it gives CASSQGIFGYTF.

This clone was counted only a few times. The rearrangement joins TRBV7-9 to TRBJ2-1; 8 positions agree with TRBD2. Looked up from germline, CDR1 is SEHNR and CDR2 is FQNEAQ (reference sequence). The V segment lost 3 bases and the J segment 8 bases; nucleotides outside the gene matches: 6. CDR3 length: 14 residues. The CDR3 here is CASSFVELADEQFF. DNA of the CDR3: TGTGCCAGCAGCTTTGTTGAACTAGCGGATGAGCAGTTCTTC.

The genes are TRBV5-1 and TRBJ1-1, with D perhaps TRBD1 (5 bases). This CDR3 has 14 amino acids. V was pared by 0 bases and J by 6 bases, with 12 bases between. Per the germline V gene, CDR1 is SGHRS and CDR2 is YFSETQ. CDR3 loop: CASSLEAGRSEAFF. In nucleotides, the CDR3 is TGCGCCAGCAGCTTGGAGGCAGGGCGGTCTGAAGCTTTCTTT.

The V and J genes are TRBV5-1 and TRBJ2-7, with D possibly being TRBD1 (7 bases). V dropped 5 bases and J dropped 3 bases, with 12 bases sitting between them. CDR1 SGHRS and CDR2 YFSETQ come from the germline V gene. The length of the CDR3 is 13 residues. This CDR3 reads CASRRDSLYEQYF. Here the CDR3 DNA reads TGCGCCAGCAGGCGGGACAGCCTCTACGAGCAGTACTTC.

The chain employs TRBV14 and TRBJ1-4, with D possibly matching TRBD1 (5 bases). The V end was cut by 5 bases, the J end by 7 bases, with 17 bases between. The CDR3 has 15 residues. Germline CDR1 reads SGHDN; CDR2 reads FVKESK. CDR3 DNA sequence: TGTGCCAGCAGCGCACCGGGCCCTGGGGGTGAAAAACTGTTTTTT. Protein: CASSAPGPGGEKLFF.

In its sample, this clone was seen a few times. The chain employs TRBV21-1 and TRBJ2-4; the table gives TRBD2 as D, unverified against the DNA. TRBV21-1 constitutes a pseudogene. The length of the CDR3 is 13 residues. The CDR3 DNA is TGTGCCAGCAATGGGGGGGCCAAAAACATTCAGTACTTC. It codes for CASNGGAKNIQYF.

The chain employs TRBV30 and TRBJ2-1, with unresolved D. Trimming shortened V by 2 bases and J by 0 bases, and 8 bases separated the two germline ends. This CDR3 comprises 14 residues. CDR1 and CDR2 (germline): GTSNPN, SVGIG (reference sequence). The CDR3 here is CAWSLGYSYNEQFF. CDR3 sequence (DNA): TGTGCCTGGAGTCTTGGATACTCCTACAATGAGCAGTTCTTC.

CDR3 nucleotides: TGTGCCAGCAGTCGCGAGTTGTCGGGTTATGGCTACACCTTC. It specifies CASSRELSGYGYTF. The V gene is TRBV6-5, the J gene TRBJ1-2; D unclear. Germline-derived CDR1 and CDR2 are MNHEY and SVGAGI. V was clipped by 5 bases and J by 5 bases, with 15 bases between them. This CDR3 comprises 14 residues.

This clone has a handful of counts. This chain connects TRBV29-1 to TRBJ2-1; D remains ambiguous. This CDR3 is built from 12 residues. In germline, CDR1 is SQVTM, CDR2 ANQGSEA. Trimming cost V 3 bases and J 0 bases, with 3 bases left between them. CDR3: CSVDRSYNEQFF. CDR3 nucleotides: TGCAGCGTTGACCGCTCCTACAATGAGCAGTTCTTC.

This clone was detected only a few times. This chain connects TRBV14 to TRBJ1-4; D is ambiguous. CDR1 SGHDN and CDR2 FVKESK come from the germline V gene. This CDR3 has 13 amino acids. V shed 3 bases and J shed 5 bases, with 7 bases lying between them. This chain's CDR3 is CASSQQVNEKLFF. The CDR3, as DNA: TGTGCCAGCAGCCAGCAGGTGAATGAAAAACTGTTTTTT.

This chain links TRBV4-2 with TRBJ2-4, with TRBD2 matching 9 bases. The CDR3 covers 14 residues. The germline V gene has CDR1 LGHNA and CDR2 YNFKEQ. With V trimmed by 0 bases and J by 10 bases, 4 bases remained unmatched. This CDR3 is CASSQDSGGGIQYF. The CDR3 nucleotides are TGTGCCAGCAGCCAAGATAGCGGGGGAGGTATTCAGTACTTC.

CDR3 amino acids: CASSEPGGAETQYF. Written as DNA, the CDR3 is TGTGCCAGCAGTGAGCCAGGGGGGGCAGAGACCCAGTACTTC. The chain employs TRBV25-1 and TRBJ2-5; D tentatively fits TRBD1 or TRBD2 (7 bases each). CDR3 length: 14 amino acids. V lost 3 bases, J lost 4 bases, and 12 bases lay in between. The germline gives CDR1 MGHDK, CDR2 SYGVNS. Using reference TRBV25-1 and TRBJ2-5 for the parts outside the CDR3, the full variable domain is EADIYQTPRYLVIGTGKKITLECSQTMGHDKMYWYQQDPGMELHLIHYSYGVNSTEKGDLSSESTVSRIRTEHFPLTLESARPSHTSQYLCASSEPGGAETQYFGPGTRLLVL.

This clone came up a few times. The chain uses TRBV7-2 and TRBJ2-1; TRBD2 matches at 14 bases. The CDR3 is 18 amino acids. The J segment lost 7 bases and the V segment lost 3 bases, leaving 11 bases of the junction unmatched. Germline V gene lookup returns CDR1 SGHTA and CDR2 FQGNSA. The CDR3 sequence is CASSFSTSGGANLNEQFF. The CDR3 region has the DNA TGTGCCAGCAGCTTTTCGACTAGCGGGGGGGCTAATCTAAATGAGCAGTTCTTC. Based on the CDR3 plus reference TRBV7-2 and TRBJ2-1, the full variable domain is GAGVSQSPSNKVTEKGKDVELRCDPISGHTALYWYRQSLGQGLEFLIYFQGNSAPDKSGLPSDRFSAERTGGSVSTLTIQRTQQEDSAVYLCASSFSTSGGANLNEQFFGPGTRLTVL.

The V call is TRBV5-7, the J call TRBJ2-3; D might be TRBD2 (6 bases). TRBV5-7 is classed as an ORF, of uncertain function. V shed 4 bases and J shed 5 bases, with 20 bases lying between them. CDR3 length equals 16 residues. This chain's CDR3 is CASSRPLLTRQDTQYF. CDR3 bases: TGTGCCAGCAGCCGCCCGCTACTGACTAGGCAAGATACGCAGTATTTT.

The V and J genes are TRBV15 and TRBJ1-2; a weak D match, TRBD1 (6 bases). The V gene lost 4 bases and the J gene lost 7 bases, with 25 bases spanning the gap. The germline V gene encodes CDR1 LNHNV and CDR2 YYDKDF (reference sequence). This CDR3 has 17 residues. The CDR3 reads CATSKNSGWRDIGGYTF. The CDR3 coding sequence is TGTGCCACCAGCAAAAATTCAGGTTGGCGGGACATCGGTGGCTACACCTTC.

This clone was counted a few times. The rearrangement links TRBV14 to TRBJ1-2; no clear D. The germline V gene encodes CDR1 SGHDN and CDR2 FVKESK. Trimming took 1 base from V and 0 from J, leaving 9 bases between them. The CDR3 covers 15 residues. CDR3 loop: CASSQVGATNYGYTF. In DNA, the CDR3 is TGTGCCAGCAGCCAAGTGGGAGCGACTAACTATGGCTACACCTTC.

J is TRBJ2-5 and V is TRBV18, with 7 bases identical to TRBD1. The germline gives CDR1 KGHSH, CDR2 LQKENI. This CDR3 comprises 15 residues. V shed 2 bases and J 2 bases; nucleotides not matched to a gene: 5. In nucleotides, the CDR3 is TGTGCCAGCTCACCAAGAACAGGGGCGCAAGAGACCCAGTACTTC. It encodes CASSPRTGAQETQYF.

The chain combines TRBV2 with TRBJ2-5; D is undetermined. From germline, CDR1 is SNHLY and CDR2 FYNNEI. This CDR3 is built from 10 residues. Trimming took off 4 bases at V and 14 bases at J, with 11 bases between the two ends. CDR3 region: CASSGVNRYF. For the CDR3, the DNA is TGTGCCAGCAGTGGGGTGAATCGATACTTC.

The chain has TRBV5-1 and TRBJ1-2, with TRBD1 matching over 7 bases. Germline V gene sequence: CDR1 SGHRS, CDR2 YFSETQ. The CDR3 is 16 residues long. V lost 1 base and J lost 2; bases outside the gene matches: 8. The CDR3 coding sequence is TGCGCCAGCAGCTTGAGCCCAGGACAGGCGAACTATGGCTACACCTTC. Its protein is CASSLSPGQANYGYTF.

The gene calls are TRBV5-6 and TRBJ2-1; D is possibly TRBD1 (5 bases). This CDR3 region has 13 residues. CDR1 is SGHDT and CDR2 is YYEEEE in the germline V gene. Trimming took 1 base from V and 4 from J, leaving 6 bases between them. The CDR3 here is CASSLRTYNEQFF. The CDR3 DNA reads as TGTGCCAGCAGCTTGAGGACATACAATGAGCAGTTCTTC.

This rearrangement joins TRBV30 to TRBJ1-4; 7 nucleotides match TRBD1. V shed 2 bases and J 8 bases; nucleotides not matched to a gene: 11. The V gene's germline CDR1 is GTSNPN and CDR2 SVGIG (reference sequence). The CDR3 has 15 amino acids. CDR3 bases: TGTGCCTGGAGTTCGAGACAGGGTCGGTACGAAAAACTGTTTTTT. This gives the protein CAWSSRQGRYEKLFF.

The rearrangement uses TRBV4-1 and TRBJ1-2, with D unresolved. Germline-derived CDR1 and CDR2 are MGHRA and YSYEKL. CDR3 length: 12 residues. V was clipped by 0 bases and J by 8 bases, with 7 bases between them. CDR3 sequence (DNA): TGCGCCAGCAGCCAAGATGGTAGAGGCTACACCTTC. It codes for CASSQDGRGYTF.

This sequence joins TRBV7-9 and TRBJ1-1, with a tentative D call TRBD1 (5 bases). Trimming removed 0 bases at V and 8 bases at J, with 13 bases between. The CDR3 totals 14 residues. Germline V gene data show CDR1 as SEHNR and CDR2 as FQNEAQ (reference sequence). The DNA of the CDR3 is TGTGCCAGCAGCTTAGCCCACACAGGTGCGGAAGCTTTCTTT. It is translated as CASSLAHTGAEAFF.

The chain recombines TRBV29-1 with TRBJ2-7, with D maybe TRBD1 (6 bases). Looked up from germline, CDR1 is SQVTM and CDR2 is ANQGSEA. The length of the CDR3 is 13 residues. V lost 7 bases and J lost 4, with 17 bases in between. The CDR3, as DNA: TGCAGCGCCCGCCAAGGGGGTGGGTACGAGCAGTACTTC. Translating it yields CSARQGGGYEQYF.

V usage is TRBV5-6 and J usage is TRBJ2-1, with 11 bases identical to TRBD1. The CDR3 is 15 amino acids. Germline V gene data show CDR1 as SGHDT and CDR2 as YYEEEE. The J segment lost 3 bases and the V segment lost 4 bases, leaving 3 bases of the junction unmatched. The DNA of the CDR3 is TGTGCCAGCAGCCTGGACAGGGGGCACTACAATGAGCAGTTCTTC. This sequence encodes CASSLDRGHYNEQFF.

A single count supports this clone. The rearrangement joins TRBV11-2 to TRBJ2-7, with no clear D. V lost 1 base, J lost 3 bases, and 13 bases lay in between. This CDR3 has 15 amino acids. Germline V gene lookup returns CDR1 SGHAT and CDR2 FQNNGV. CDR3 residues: CASSLGRRKIYEQYF. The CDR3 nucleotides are TGTGCCAGCAGCTTAGGCCGCCGGAAAATCTACGAGCAGTACTTC.

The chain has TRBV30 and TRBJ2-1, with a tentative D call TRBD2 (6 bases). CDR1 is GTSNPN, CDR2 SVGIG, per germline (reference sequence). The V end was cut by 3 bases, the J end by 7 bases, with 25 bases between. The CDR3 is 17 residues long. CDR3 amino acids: CAWRETWGEPTGNEQFF. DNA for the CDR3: TGTGCCTGGAGAGAAACGTGGGGGGAACCTACGGGTAATGAGCAGTTCTTC.